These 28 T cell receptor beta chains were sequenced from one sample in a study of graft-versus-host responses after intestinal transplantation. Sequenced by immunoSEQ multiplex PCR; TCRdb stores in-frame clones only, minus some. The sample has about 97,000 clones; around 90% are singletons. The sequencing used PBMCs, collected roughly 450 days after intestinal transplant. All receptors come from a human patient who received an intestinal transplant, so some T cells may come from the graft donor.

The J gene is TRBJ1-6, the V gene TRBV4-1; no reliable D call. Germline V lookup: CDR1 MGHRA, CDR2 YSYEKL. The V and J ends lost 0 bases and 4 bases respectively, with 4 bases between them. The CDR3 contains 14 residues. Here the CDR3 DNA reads TGCGCCAGCAGCCAAGACCCGTATAATTCACCCCTCCACTTT. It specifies CASSQDPYNSPLHF.

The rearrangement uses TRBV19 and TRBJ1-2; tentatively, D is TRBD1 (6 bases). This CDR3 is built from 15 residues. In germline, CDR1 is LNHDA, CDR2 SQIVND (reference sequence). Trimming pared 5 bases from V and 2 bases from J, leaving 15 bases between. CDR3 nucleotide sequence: TGTGCCAGTAGTCCAGACAGGACGCCGAACTATGGCTACACCTTC. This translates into CASSPDRTPNYGYTF.

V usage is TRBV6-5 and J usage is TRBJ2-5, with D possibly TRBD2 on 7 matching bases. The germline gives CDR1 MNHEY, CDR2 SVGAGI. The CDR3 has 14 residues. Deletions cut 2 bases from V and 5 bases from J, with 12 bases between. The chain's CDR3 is CASSYGGAWETQYF. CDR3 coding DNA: TGTGCCAGCAGTTACGGGGGGGCATGGGAGACCCAGTACTTC.

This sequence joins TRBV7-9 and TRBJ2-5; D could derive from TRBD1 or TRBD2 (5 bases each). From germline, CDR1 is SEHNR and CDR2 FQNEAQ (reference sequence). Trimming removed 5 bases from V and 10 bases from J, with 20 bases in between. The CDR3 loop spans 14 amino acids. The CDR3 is CASSRPGAIVGQYF. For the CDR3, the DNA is TGTGCCAGCAGCCGTCCCGGGGCGATTGTGGGCCAGTACTTC. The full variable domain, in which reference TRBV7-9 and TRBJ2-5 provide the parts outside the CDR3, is DTGVSQNPRHKITKRGQNVTFRCDPISEHNRLYWYRQTLGQGPEFLTYFQNEAQLEKSRLLSDRFSAERPKGSFSTLEIQRTEQGDSAMYLCASSRPGAIVGQYFGPGTRLLVL.

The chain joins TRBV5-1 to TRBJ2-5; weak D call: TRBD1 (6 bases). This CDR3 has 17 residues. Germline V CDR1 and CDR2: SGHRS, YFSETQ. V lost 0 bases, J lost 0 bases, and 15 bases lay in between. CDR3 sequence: CASSLAVMGAHQETQYF. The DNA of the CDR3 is TGCGCCAGCAGCTTGGCGGTGATGGGGGCTCACCAAGAGACCCAGTACTTC.

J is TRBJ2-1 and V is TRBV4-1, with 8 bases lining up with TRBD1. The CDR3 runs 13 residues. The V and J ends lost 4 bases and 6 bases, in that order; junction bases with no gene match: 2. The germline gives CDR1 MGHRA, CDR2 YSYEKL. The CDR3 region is CASSPDRVNEQFF. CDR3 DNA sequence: TGCGCCAGCAGCCCGGACAGGGTCAATGAGCAGTTCTTC.

The CDR3, as DNA: TGTGCCAGCAGTTACGGTGATCAGCCCCAGCATTTT. Translation: CASSYGDQPQHF. The V and J genes are TRBV6-6 and TRBJ1-5; D call uncertain. The germline V and J ends were trimmed by 2 bases and 5 bases, with 4 bases remaining between them. Germline CDR1 reads MNHNY; CDR2 reads SVGAGI (reference sequence). The CDR3 consists of 12 residues.

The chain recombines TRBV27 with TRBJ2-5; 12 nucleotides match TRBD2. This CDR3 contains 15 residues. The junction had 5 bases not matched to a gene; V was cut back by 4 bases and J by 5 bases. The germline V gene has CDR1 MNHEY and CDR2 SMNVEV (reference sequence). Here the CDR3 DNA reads TGTGCCAGCAGTTCCGGACTAGCGGGGACGGAGACCCAGTACTTC. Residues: CASSSGLAGTETQYF.

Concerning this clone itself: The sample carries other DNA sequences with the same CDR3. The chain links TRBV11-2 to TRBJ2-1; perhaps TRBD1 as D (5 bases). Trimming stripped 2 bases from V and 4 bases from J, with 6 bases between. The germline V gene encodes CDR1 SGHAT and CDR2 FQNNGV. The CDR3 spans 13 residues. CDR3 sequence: CASSLTGYNEQFF. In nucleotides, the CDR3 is TGTGCCAGCAGCTTAACAGGATACAATGAGCAGTTCTTC.

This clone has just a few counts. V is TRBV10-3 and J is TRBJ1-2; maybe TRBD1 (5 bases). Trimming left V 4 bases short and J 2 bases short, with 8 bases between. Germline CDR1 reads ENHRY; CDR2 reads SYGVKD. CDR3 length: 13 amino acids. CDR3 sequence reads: CAISGDSNYGYTF. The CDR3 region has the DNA TGTGCCATCAGTGGGGACTCGAACTATGGCTACACCTTC.

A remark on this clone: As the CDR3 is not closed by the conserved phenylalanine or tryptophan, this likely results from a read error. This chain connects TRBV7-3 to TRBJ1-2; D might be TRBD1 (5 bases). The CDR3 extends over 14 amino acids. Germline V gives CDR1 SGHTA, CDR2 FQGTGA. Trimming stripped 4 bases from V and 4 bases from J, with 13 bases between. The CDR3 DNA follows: TGTGCCAGCAGCTCGGGACCGCCTATCTATGGCTACACCCTC. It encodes CASSSGPPIYGYTL.

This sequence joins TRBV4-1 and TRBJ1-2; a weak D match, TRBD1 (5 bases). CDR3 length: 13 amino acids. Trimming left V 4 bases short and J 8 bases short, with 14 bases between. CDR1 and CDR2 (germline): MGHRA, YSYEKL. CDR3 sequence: CASSPPQGPGYTF. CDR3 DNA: TGCGCCAGCAGCCCGCCCCAGGGACCCGGCTACACCTTC.

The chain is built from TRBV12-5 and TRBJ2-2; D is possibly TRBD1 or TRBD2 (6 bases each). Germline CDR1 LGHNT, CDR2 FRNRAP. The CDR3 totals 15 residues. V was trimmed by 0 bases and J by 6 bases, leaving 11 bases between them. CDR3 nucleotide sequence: TGTGCTAGTGGTTTGGTAGGGGGGCCGGCCGGGGAGCTGTTTTTT. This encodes CASGLVGGPAGELFF.

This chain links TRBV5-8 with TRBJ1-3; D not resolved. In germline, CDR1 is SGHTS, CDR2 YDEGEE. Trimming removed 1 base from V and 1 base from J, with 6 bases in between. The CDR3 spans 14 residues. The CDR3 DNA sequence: TGTGCCAGCAGCTTGCGGGGATCTGGAAACACCATATATTTT. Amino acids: CASSLRGSGNTIYF.

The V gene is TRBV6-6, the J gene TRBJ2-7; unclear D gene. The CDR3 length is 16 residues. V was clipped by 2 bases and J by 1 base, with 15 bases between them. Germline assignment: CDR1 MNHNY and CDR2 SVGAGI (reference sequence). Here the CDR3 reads CASSYASGLRSYEQYF. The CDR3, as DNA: TGTGCCAGCAGTTACGCCTCCGGATTGAGATCCTACGAGCAGTACTTC.

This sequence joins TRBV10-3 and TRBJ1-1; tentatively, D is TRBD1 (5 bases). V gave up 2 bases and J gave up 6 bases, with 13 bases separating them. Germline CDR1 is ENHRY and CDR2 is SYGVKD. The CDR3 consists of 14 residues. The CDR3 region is CAISEGRAPSEAFF. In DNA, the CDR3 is TGTGCCATCAGTGAGGGCAGGGCCCCGTCTGAAGCTTTCTTT.

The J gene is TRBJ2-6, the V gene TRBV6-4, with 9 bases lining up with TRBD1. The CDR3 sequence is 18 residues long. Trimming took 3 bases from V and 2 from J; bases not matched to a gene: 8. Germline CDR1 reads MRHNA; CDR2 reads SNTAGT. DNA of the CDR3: TGTGCCAGCAGTGAGGAGGGACAGGGCACTGCTGGGGCCAACGTCCTGACTTTC. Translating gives CASSEEGQGTAGANVLTF.

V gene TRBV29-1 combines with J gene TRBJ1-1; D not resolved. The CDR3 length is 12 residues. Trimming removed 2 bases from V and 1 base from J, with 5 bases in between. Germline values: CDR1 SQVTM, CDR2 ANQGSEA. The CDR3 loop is CSVEQGNTEAFF. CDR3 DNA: TGCAGCGTTGAACAAGGGAACACTGAAGCTTTCTTT.

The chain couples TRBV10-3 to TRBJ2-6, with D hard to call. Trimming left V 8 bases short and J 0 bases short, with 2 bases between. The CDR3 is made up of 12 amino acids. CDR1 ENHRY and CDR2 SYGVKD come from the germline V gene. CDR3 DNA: TGTGCCATCTTCTCTGGGGCCAACGTCCTGACTTTC. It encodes CAIFSGANVLTF.

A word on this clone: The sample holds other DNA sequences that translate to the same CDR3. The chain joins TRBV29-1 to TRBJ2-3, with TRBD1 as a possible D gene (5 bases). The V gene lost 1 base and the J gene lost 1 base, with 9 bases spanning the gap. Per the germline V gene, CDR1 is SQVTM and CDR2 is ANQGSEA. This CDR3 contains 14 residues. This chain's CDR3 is CSVEGGRGTDTQYF. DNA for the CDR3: TGCAGCGTTGAAGGGGGCAGGGGCACAGATACGCAGTATTTT.

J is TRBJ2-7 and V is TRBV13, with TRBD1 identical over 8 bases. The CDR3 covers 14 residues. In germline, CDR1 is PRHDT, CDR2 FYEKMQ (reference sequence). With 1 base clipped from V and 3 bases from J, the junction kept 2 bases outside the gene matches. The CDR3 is CASSLEGQDYEQYF. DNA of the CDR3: TGTGCCAGCAGCTTAGAGGGACAGGACTACGAGCAGTACTTC.

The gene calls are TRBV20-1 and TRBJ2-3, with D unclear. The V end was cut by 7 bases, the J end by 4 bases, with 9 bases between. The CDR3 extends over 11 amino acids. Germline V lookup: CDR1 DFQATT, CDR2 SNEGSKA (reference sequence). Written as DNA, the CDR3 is TGCAGTGTCGGGTTCGCAGATACGCAGTATTTT. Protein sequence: CSVGFADTQYF.

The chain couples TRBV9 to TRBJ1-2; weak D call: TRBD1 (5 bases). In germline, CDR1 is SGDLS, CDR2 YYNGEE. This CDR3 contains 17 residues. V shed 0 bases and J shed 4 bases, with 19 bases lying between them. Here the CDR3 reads CASSVASTLGAVYGYTF. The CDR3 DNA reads TGTGCCAGCAGCGTAGCTTCTACACTTGGGGCGGTCTATGGCTACACCTTC.

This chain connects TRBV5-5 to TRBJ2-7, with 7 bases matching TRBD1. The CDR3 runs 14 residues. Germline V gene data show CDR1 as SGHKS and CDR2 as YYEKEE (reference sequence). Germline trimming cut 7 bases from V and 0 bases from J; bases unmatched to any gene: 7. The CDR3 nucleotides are TGTGCCAGCTCGTTAGGGACAGTCTCCTACGAGCAGTACTTC. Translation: CASSLGTVSYEQYF.

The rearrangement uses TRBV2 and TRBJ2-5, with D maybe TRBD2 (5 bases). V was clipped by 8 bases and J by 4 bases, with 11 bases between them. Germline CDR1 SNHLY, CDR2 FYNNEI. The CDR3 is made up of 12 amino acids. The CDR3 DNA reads TGTGCCAGCCGGGGTAGCCGAGAGACCCAGTACTTC. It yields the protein CASRGSRETQYF. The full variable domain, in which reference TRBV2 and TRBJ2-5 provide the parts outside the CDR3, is EPEVTQTPSHQVTQMGQEVILRCVPISNHLYFYWYRQILGQKVEFLVSFYNNEISEKSEIFDDQFSVERPDGSNFTLKIRSTKLEDSAMYFCASRGSRETQYFGPGTRLLVL.

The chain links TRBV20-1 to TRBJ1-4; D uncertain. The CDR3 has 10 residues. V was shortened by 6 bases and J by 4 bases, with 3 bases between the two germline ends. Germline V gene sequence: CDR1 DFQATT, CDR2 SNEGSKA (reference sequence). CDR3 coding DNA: TGCAGTGCATTTAATGAAAAACTGTTTTTT. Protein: CSAFNEKLFF.

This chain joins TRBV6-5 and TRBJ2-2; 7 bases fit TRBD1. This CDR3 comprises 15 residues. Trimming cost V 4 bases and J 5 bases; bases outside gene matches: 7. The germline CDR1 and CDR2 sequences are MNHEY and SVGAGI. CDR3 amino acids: CASSLRTGVTGELFF. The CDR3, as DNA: TGTGCCAGCAGTTTGCGGACAGGCGTGACCGGGGAGCTGTTTTTT.

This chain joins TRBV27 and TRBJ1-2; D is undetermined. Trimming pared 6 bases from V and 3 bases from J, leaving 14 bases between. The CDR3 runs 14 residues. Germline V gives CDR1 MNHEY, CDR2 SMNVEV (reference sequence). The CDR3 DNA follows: TGTGCCAGCAGCGGAGTAGGAGGTGACTATGGCTACACCTTC. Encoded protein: CASSGVGGDYGYTF.